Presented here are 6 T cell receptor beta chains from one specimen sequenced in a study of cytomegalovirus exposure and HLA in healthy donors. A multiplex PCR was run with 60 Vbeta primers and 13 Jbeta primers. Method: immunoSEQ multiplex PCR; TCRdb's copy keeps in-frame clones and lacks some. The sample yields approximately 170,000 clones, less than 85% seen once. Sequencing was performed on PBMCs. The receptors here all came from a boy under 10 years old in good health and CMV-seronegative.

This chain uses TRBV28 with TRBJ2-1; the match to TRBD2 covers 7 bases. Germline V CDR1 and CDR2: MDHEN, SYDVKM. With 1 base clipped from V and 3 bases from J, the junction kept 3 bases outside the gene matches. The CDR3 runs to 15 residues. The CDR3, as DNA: TGTGCCAGCAGTTTATCGGCTAGCGGCTACAATGAGCAGTTCTTC. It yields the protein CASSLSASGYNEQFF. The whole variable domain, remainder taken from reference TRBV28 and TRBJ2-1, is DVKVTQSSRYLVKRTGEKVFLECVQDMDHENMFWYRQDPGLGLRLIYFSYDVKMKEKGDIPEGYSVSREKKERFSLILESASTNQTSMYLCASSLSASGYNEQFFGPGTRLTVL.

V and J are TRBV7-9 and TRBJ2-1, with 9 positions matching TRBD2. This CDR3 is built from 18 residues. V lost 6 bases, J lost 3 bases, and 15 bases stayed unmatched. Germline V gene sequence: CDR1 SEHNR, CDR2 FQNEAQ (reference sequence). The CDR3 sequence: CASRLRPLSGRDYNEQFF. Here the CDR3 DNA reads TGTGCCAGCAGGTTAAGGCCTCTTAGCGGGAGAGACTACAATGAGCAGTTCTTC.

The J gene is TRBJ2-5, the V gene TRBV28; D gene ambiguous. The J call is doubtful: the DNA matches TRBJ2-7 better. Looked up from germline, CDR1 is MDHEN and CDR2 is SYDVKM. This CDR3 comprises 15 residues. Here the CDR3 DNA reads TGTGCCAGCAGTTCCATCCGCCGGAGCTCCTACGAGCAGTACTTC. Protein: CASSSIRRSSYEQYF.

The CDR3: CASSHSSGNTIYF. In DNA form, the CDR3 reads TGTGCCAGCAGCCACAGCTCTGGAAACACCATATATTTT. J is TRBJ1-3 and V is TRBV4-2; no clear D. Germline assignment: CDR1 LGHNA and CDR2 YNFKEQ. The CDR3 runs to 13 residues. Trimming took 3 bases from V and 0 from J, leaving 3 bases between them.

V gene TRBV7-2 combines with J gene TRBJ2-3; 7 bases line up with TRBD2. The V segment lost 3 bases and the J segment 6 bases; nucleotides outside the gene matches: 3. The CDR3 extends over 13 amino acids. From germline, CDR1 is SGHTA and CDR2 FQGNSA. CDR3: CASSFQGGDTQYF. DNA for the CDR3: TGTGCCAGCAGCTTTCAGGGAGGGGATACGCAGTATTTT.

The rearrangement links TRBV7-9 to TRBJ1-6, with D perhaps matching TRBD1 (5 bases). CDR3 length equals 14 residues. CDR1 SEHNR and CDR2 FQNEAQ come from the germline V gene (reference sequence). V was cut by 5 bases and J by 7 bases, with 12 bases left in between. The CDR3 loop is CASSPVGANSPLHF. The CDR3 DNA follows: TGTGCCAGCAGCCCGGTAGGGGCCAATTCACCCCTCCACTTT.